The rows below give T cell receptor beta chains drawn from one sample of a study of Graves' ophthalmopathy and Graves' hyperthyroidism. TCRdb fed the multiplex PCR reads into MiXCR, producing one record per CDR3 protein. This repertoire shows over 450,000 distinct CDR3 sequences, 13% to 15% found once; its top ten account for more than 8.5%. Material: blood. These receptors were taken from a woman aged 25 to 39 with Graves' ophthalmopathy. The CDR3 runs from the conserved cysteine through the conserved F or W. The D gene is left open where the match is weak. Only part of the rows carry a size: once, few, many, or a class if the clone is expanded.

J	size	V	D	CDR3	DNA
TRBJ1-1	many	TRBV30	.	CAWTLTMNTEAFF	TGTGCCTGGACCCTGACTATGAACACTGAAGCTTTCTTT
TRBJ2-7	many	TRBV29-1	TRBD2	CSVEGSGGFVEQYF	TGCAGCGTTGAAGGGAGCGGGGGTTTCGTCGAGCAGTACTTC
TRBJ2-7	many	TRBV6-1	TRBD1	CASSKTGQGREQYF	TGTGCCAGCAGTAAGACGGGACAGGGCCGCGAGCAGTACTTC
TRBJ2-7	many	TRBV7-2	.	CASSSPGRSYEQYF	TGTGCCAGCAGCTCACCCGGGCGGTCATACGAGCAGTACTTC
TRBJ1-1	many	TRBV5-1	.	CASSVQGLYTEAFF	TGCGCCAGCAGCGTACAGGGTTTGTACACTGAAGCTTTCTTT
TRBJ1-2	many	TRBV6-1	.	CASSDFTGINYGYTF	TGTGCCAGCAGTGACTTCACGGGGATTAACTATGGCTACACCTTC
TRBJ2-5	.	TRBV3-1	.	CASSQGDLGTQYF	TGTGCCAGCAGCCAAGGGGACCTCGGAACCCAGTACTTC
TRBJ1-2	.	TRBV4-1	.	CASRPRPVGGNYGYTF	TGCGCCAGCAGACCGAGGCCAGTAGGGGGTAACTATGGCTACACCTTC
TRBJ2-2	many	TRBV6-1	.	CASSERTDPGELFF	TGTGCCAGCAGTGAAAGGACAGACCCCGGGGAGCTGTTTTTT
TRBJ1-1	many	TRBV6-2/TRBV6-3	.	CASSYTAGDTWGDTEAFF	TGTGCCAGCAGTTACACGGCTGGGGACACCTGGGGGGACACTGAAGCTTTCTTT
TRBJ2-6	many	TRBV6-5	.	CASSYQFNTVRNVLTF	TGTGCCAGCAGTTACCAATTCAATACTGTGCGGAACGTCCTGACTTTC
TRBJ1-5	few	TRBV20-1	.	CSGIPPHEIDQPQHF	TGCAGTGGGATCCCCCCGCATGAGATTGATCAGCCCCAGCATTTT
TRBJ1-2	many	TRBV12-3/TRBV12-4	TRBD1	CASSLLHRGNYGYTF	TGTGCCAGCAGTTTACTGCACAGGGGTAACTATGGCTACACCTTC
TRBJ1-1	many	TRBV12-3/TRBV12-4	.	CASIEGGPEAFF	TGTGCCAGCATCGAGGGAGGCCCTGAAGCTTTCTTT
TRBJ2-7	.	TRBV29-1	.	CSVLPTDSTYEQYF	TGCAGCGTTCTCCCCACAGACAGCACCTACGAGCAGTACTTC
TRBJ2-7	few	TRBV4-2	.	CASSPGLRTYEQYF	TGTGCCAGCAGCCCCGGCCTTAGGACCTACGAGCAGTACTTC
TRBJ2-7	many	TRBV28	.	CASSLHYEQYF	TGTGCCAGCAGCCTTCACTACGAGCAGTACTTC
TRBJ1-5	many	TRBV20-1	TRBD1	CSARVPGQGLPQHF	TGCAGTGCTAGGGTTCCGGGACAGGGGTTGCCCCAGCATTTT
TRBJ1-1	many	TRBV28	.	CASSLTIGAGRNTEAFF	TGTGCCAGCAGTCTCACCATTGGCGCAGGCCGAAACACTGAAGCTTTCTTT
TRBJ2-1	many	TRBV6-1	TRBD2	CASSASGNHNEQFF	TGTGCCAGCAGTGCTAGCGGCAACCACAATGAGCAGTTCTTC
TRBJ1-1	.	TRBV6-5	.	CASSYGGEGRLTEAFF	TGTGCCAGCAGTTACGGTGGGGAGGGGCGTTTGACTGAAGCTTTCTTT
TRBJ2-7	many	TRBV20-1	.	CSARDGSSSNEQYF	TGCAGTGCTAGAGATGGGTCGAGTAGCAACGAGCAGTACTTC
TRBJ1-6	many	TRBV11-2	.	CASSLTGALNSPLHF	TGTGCCAGCAGCTTAACGGGTGCTTTGAATTCACCCCTCCACTTT
TRBJ2-7	.	TRBV24-1	.	CATSDSYGQYF	TGTGCCACCAGTGATTCCTATGGGCAGTACTTC
TRBJ2-5	many	TRBV11-2	.	CASQQGARETQYF	TGTGCCAGTCAACAAGGGGCCCGAGAGACCCAGTACTTC
TRBJ2-2	many	TRBV6-1	.	CASSPDAGELFF	TGTGCCAGCAGTCCTGACGCCGGGGAGCTGTTTTTT
TRBJ1-1	many	TRBV6-1	TRBD1	CASSPRDRNTEAFF	TGTGCCAGCAGTCCTCGGGACAGGAACACTGAAGCTTTCTTT
TRBJ2-5	many	TRBV7-9	TRBD1	CASSLLGQQETQYF	TGTGCCAGCAGCCTACTGGGACAGCAAGAGACCCAGTACTTC
TRBJ1-2	many	TRBV2	.	CASSEQNLYGYTF	TGTGCCAGCAGTGAACAGAACCTCTATGGCTACACCTTC
TRBJ2-5	many	TRBV20-1	TRBD1	CSARQRTGGPSTQYF	TGCAGTGCTAGGCAAAGGACAGGTGGGCCCTCGACCCAGTACTTC
TRBJ2-7	.	TRBV10-3	.	CAISESLEMNEQYF	TGTGCCATCAGTGAGTCGTTAGAAATGAACGAGCAGTACTTC
TRBJ1-2	many	TRBV6-1	.	CASSEGDKYYGYTF	TGTGCCAGCAGTGAGGGAGACAAATACTATGGCTACACCTTC
TRBJ1-1	few	TRBV18	.	CASSPEPGPGTEAFF	TGTGCCAGCTCACCTGAACCGGGCCCAGGGACTGAAGCTTTCTTT
TRBJ1-3	many	TRBV6-5	TRBD1	CASSYWTGGGGNTIYF	TGTGCCAGCAGTTACTGGACAGGGGGCGGTGGAAACACCATATATTTT
TRBJ2-2	many	TRBV6-5	TRBD2	CASSLLAGVGTTGELFF	TGTGCCAGCAGTTTATTAGCGGGAGTCGGTACCACCGGGGAGCTGTTTTTT
TRBJ2-7	.	TRBV12-3/TRBV12-4	.	CASSLGAFGQYF	TGTGCCAGCAGTCTGGGGGCCTTTGGGCAGTACTTC
TRBJ2-7	.	TRBV28	TRBD2	CASRLGGYEQYF	TGTGCCAGCAGACTGGGGGGGTACGAGCAGTACTTC
TRBJ2-7	many	TRBV28	.	CASSFTGQGEQYF	TGTGCCAGCAGTTTTACAGGGCAGGGGGAGCAGTACTTC
TRBJ2-7	many	TRBV11-2	.	CASSPVPYEQYF	TGTGCCAGCAGCCCCGTCCCCTACGAGCAGTACTTC
TRBJ2-5	many	TRBV6-1	TRBD1	CASTLLGGLSSQETQYF	TGTGCCAGCACCCTCCTAGGGGGCCTCTCCTCCCAAGAGACCCAGTACTTC
TRBJ2-7	many	TRBV5-1	.	CASSFGQPLWEQYF	TGCGCCAGCAGCTTTGGCCAGCCTCTTTGGGAGCAGTACTTC
TRBJ1-2	many	TRBV2	TRBD1	CASSPTGTGRNYGYTF	TGTGCCAGCAGTCCCACCGGGACAGGGCGCAACTATGGCTACACCTTC
TRBJ2-5	few	TRBV6-1	TRBD2	CASSASGAEGETQYF	TGTGCCAGCAGTGCTAGCGGGGCCGAGGGGGAGACCCAGTACTTC
TRBJ1-5	few	TRBV2	.	CASSVLMGGSNQPQHF	TGTGCCAGCAGTGTACTTATGGGCGGCAGCAATCAGCCCCAGCATTTT
TRBJ1-1	.	TRBV28	.	CASSLEEEWEAFF	TGTGCCAGCAGCTTAGAAGAGGAATGGGAAGCTTTCTTT
TRBJ2-2	many	TRBV28	.	CASSSTTLNTGELFF	TGTGCCAGCAGTTCCACCACGTTAAACACCGGGGAGCTGTTTTTT
TRBJ2-5	many	TRBV20-1	TRBD2	CSADKGGRDETQYF	TGCAGTGCCGACAAAGGCGGGAGGGATGAGACCCAGTACTTC
TRBJ1-2	many	TRBV6-1	.	CASVGPTPPYGYTF	TGTGCCAGTGTCGGGCCAACTCCACCTTATGGCTACACCTTC
TRBJ2-7	many	TRBV5-1	TRBD1	CASSSTGGDEQYF	TGCGCCAGCAGCTCGACAGGGGGTGATGAGCAGTACTTC